This passage covers 32 T cell receptor beta chains from one sample sequenced in a study of T cell responses to AZD1222 COVID-19 vaccine (dated by TCRdb to the early 2020s). The label giving this sample's time point can be read as: baseline before first vaccination. Library prep was done by the immunoSEQ multiplex PCR assay. TCRdb provides this immuneACCESS table in a form limited to in-frame rearrangements. Some clones are lacking; in checked studies, under half of them reflect an unresolved V gene, and why the rest are absent is not known. The sample table records about 170,000 clones; roughly 89% of these occur just once. The top ten clones comprise 1.6% of the sample. Specimen: peripheral blood, collected on day 0 of AZD1222 vaccination. The source is an adult in good health.

This chain uses TRBV28 with TRBJ1-4, with a weak D call TRBD1 (6 bases). The V gene's germline CDR1 is MDHEN and CDR2 SYDVKM. This CDR3 is 13 amino acids long. V lost 3 bases to trimming and J lost 6 bases, with 8 bases between them. DNA for the CDR3: TGTGCCAGCAGTTTGGACAGCGATGAAAAACTGTTTTTT. This gives the protein CASSLDSDEKLFF.

The genes are TRBV2 and TRBJ1-2, with TRBD1 matching 9 bases. The CDR3 length is 14 residues. Per germline, CDR1 SNHLY and CDR2 FYNNEI. V was clipped by 4 bases and J by 6 bases; unmatched bases: 6. The CDR3 sequence: CASSGHRGQNGYTF. CDR3 bases: TGTGCCAGCAGTGGCCACAGGGGGCAGAATGGCTACACCTTC.

The chain couples TRBV12-3 or TRBV12-4 to TRBJ1-5; no reliable D call. The V end lost 10 bases, the J end lost 0 bases, and 10 bases lay between the germline ends. The CDR3 is 13 amino acids. The DNA of the CDR3 is TGTGCCACAAACAGAAATAGCAATCAGCCCCAGCATTTT. As protein: CATNRNSNQPQHF.

The J gene is TRBJ1-1, the V gene TRBV19; a possible D gene is TRBD1 (5 bases). This CDR3 contains 15 residues. V gave up 1 base and J gave up 1 base, with 10 bases separating them. Germline CDR1 and CDR2: LNHDA and SQIVND (reference sequence). In DNA, the CDR3 is TGTGCCAGTAGTATAGGGGCAACAGGGAACACTGAAGCTTTCTTT. As protein: CASSIGATGNTEAFF.

The chain employs TRBV10-1 and TRBJ2-3; D gene uncertain. Looked up from germline, CDR1 is WNHNN and CDR2 is SYGVQD (reference sequence). V was clipped by 3 bases and J by 3 bases, with 13 bases between them. The CDR3 spans 15 residues. This CDR3 reads CASSERRRDTDTQYF. For the CDR3, the DNA is TGCGCCAGCAGTGAACGGCGGAGAGATACAGATACGCAGTATTTT.

This chain connects TRBV5-1 to TRBJ2-7; D is uncertain. Germline V CDR1 and CDR2: SGHRS, YFSETQ. V was shortened by 2 bases and J by 5 bases, with 14 bases between the two germline ends. CDR3 size: 14 residues. The CDR3 here is CASSLGGAEDEQYV. For the CDR3, the DNA is TGCGCCAGCAGCTTAGGTGGCGCAGAGGACGAGCAGTACGTC.

This chain uses TRBV11-3 with TRBJ2-2; D is unclear. Germline V lookup: CDR1 SGHNT, CDR2 YENEEA. This CDR3 comprises 11 residues. Trimming removed 5 bases from V and 5 bases from J, with 3 bases in between. CDR3 protein: CASSRTGELFF. The CDR3 DNA follows: TGTGCCAGCAGCCGTACCGGGGAGCTGTTTTTT.

This chain joins TRBV7-8 and TRBJ1-1; 8 bases agree with TRBD1. The CDR3 contains 15 residues. Germline V gene data show CDR1 as SGHVS and CDR2 as FQNEAQ. The V segment lost 5 bases and the J segment 6 bases; nucleotides outside the gene matches: 11. CDR3 bases: TGTGCCAGCAGCCCTGGGACAGGTCATTCCCCTGAAGCTTTCTTT. Translating it yields CASSPGTGHSPEAFF.

This chain uses TRBV19 with TRBJ1-6; no reliable D call. CDR1 and CDR2 from the germline V gene are LNHDA and SQIVND (reference sequence). The ends were cut back, 7 bases at V and 2 bases at J, with 12 bases in the middle. The CDR3 loop spans 15 amino acids. In nucleotides, the CDR3 is TGTGCCAGTACCGAGGGTGCTACCTATAATTCACCCCTCCACTTT. Translated, it gives CASTEGATYNSPLHF. The variable domain in full, with the rest retrieved from reference TRBV19 and TRBJ1-6, is DGGITQSPKYLFRKEGQNVTLSCEQNLNHDAMYWYRQDPGQGLRLIYYSQIVNDFQKGDIAEGYSVSREKKESFPLTVTSAQKNPTAFYLCASTEGATYNSPLHFGNGTRLTVT.

The chain combines TRBV5-1 with TRBJ1-2; TRBD1 aligns across 8 bases. The germline V gene encodes CDR1 SGHRS and CDR2 YFSETQ. The CDR3 has 15 amino acids. V lost 4 bases, J lost 7 bases, and 12 bases stayed unmatched. The CDR3 loop reads CASSREGQGGRGYTF. For the CDR3, the DNA is TGCGCCAGCAGCAGAGAAGGACAGGGCGGACGTGGCTACACCTTC.

The V call is TRBV28, the J call TRBJ1-4, with D unclear. The germline V gene encodes CDR1 MDHEN and CDR2 SYDVKM. The CDR3 sequence is 16 residues long. Trimming removed 3 bases at V and 9 bases at J, with 20 bases between. The CDR3 is CASSLTKGSSSQKLFF. CDR3 coding DNA: TGTGCCAGCAGTTTGACCAAGGGATCTTCCTCCCAAAAACTGTTTTTT.

The rearrangement links TRBV30 to TRBJ2-2; D is unclear. Trimming took 3 bases from V and 3 from J, leaving 5 bases between them. CDR1 is GTSNPN, CDR2 SVGIG, per germline (reference sequence). The CDR3 is 12 amino acids. This CDR3 is CAWRAHTGELFF. CDR3 in DNA: TGTGCCTGGAGGGCCCACACCGGGGAGCTGTTTTTT.

The chain has TRBV5-4 and TRBJ2-3; 12 positions agree with TRBD2. V shed 6 bases, J shed 4 bases, and the junction held 12 bases outside the gene matches. The CDR3 runs to 17 residues. CDR1 is SGHNT and CDR2 is YYREEE in the germline V gene (reference sequence). CDR3 nucleotides: TGTGCCAGCATCGGGACTAGCGGGTCTGCTGACGCAGATACGCAGTATTTT. This gives the protein CASIGTSGSADADTQYF. The full variable domain, rest sourced from reference TRBV5-4 and TRBJ2-3, is ETGVTQSPTHLIKTRGQQVTLRCSSQSGHNTVSWYQQALGQGPQFIFQYYREEENGRGNFPPRFSGLQFPNYSSELNVNALELDDSALYLCASIGTSGSADADTQYFGPGTRLTVL.

The table lists this clone with a few counts. This chain connects TRBV11-1 to TRBJ2-5; either TRBD1 or TRBD2 may fit D (5 bases each). The CDR3 is 15 residues long. In germline, CDR1 is SGHAT, CDR2 FQDESV (reference sequence). The V gene lost 1 base and the J gene lost 1 base, with 10 bases spanning the gap. CDR3 protein: CASSLESGTQETQYF. In nucleotides, the CDR3 is TGTGCCAGCAGCTTAGAGTCAGGGACCCAAGAGACCCAGTACTTC.

V and J are TRBV4-1 and TRBJ2-7; a weak D match, TRBD1 (6 bases). Germline V gene sequence: CDR1 MGHRA, CDR2 YSYEKL. This CDR3 comprises 15 residues. The V and J ends lost 0 bases and 0 bases respectively, with 9 bases between them. CDR3 sequence reads: CASSQEQGGSYEQYF. The CDR3 coding sequence is TGCGCCAGCAGCCAAGAACAAGGGGGCTCCTACGAGCAGTACTTC.

V is TRBV3-1 (or the pseudogene TRBV3-2) and J is TRBJ2-3; D may be TRBD2 (6 bases). This CDR3 comprises 15 residues. Germline lookup yields CDR1 LGHDT and CDR2 YNNKEL (reference sequence). With 4 bases removed from V and 10 bases from J, the gap between germline ends came to 21 bases. CDR3 sequence reads: CASSRGTPRGFSQYF. CDR3 coding DNA: TGTGCCAGCAGCCGCGGGACTCCGCGAGGTTTTTCGCAGTATTTT.

This chain uses TRBV5-1 with TRBJ2-1; D unclear. V was trimmed by 3 bases and J by 9 bases, leaving 16 bases between them. The CDR3 sequence is 14 residues long. The germline gives CDR1 SGHRS, CDR2 YFSETQ. The CDR3 DNA reads TGCGCCAGCAGCTCCGAGATCATCCCCCGTGAGCAGTTCTTC. Translated, it gives CASSSEIIPREQFF.

V gene TRBV10-3 combines with J gene TRBJ1-5; D might be TRBD1 (6 bases). V lost 2 bases, J lost 6 bases, and 14 bases lay in between. Per the germline V gene, CDR1 is ENHRY and CDR2 is SYGVKD. The CDR3 sequence is 15 residues long. CDR3 DNA: TGTGCCATCAGTGAGATTGGGGGCGCAGGTCAGCCCCAGCATTTT. Its translation is CAISEIGGAGQPQHF.

The chain has TRBV5-4 and TRBJ2-1, with no clear D. The V gene's germline CDR1 is SGHNT and CDR2 YYREEE (reference sequence). Trimming cost V 5 bases and J 1 base, with 19 bases left between them. CDR3 length: 17 amino acids. The CDR3: CASRTAQPSSSYNEQFF. The CDR3 region has the DNA TGTGCCAGCAGAACAGCGCAGCCCAGTAGTTCCTACAATGAGCAGTTCTTC. The complete variable domain, with remaining parts taken from reference TRBV5-4 and TRBJ2-1, reads ETGVTQSPTHLIKTRGQQVTLRCSSQSGHNTVSWYQQALGQGPQFIFQYYREEENGRGNFPPRFSGLQFPNYSSELNVNALELDDSALYLCASRTAQPSSSYNEQFFGPGTRLTVL.

The chain recombines TRBV28 with TRBJ1-3; D not certain. The CDR3 runs to 15 residues. V gave up 7 bases and J gave up 4 bases, with 17 bases separating them. CDR1 is MDHEN, CDR2 SYDVKM, per germline. DNA of the CDR3: TGTGCCAGCAAAGCTGGGAGGCTATCCGGAAACACCATATATTTT. Its protein is CASKAGRLSGNTIYF.

The gene calls are TRBV6-5 and TRBJ2-2; tentatively, D is TRBD1 or TRBD2 (6 bases each). The CDR3 is made up of 15 amino acids. CDR1 is MNHEY and CDR2 is SVGAGI in the germline V gene. V lost 7 bases to trimming and J lost 2 bases, with 14 bases between them. CDR3 in amino acids: CASTGGQGNTGELFF. The CDR3 DNA reads as TGTGCCAGCACTGGGGGGCAGGGAAACACCGGGGAGCTGTTTTTT.

The chain uses TRBV3-1 (or the pseudogene TRBV3-2) and TRBJ1-5; D is unresolved. V lost 1 base and J 2 bases, leaving 9 bases between the germline ends. The CDR3 runs 15 residues. CDR1 is LGHDT, CDR2 YNNKEL, per germline (reference sequence). DNA for the CDR3: TGTGCCAGCAGCCAAGGGTCGGCAGGCAATCAGCCCCAGCATTTT. Translated: CASSQGSAGNQPQHF.

J is TRBJ1-6 and V is TRBV6-5; TRBD1 might be the D (6 bases). Germline loops: CDR1 MNHEY, CDR2 SVGAGI. The CDR3 totals 16 residues. V was pared by 2 bases and J by 7 bases, with 15 bases between. Written as DNA, the CDR3 is TGTGCCAGCAGTTACGGTCTGGGGGCAAACAATTCACCCCTCCACTTT. Its translation: CASSYGLGANNSPLHF.

This chain links TRBV6-5 with TRBJ1-3; D is unclear. Trimming took 0 bases from V and 4 from J, leaving 10 bases between them. This CDR3 is 15 amino acids long. Germline assignment: CDR1 MNHEY and CDR2 SVGAGI. The CDR3, as DNA: TGTGCCAGCAGTTACTCAATTACTAGAGGAAACACCATATATTTT. Protein: CASSYSITRGNTIYF.

The chain uses TRBV27 and TRBJ1-1; TRBD1 is a possible D gene (6 bases). CDR1 and CDR2 (germline): MNHEY, SMNVEV (reference sequence). The V end was cut by 2 bases, the J end by 2 bases, with 18 bases between. This CDR3 comprises 17 residues. The CDR3 loop is CASSLSQGLGGNTEAFF. For the CDR3, the DNA is TGTGCCAGCAGTTTAAGCCAGGGGCTGGGCGGTAACACTGAAGCTTTCTTT.

This clone was found once. Here the CDR3 DNA reads TGCGCCAGCAGCTTCTCGGGACAGGGAGGGGAGACCCAGTACTTC. This codes for CASSFSGQGGETQYF. The chain couples TRBV4-3 to TRBJ2-5; 9 bases are a match to TRBD1. V dropped 5 bases and J dropped 5; count of bases not matched to a gene: 9. Germline values: CDR1 LGHNA, CDR2 YSLEER. The CDR3 has 15 residues.

The gene calls are TRBV6-2 or TRBV6-3 and TRBJ2-1; 15 nucleotides align to TRBD2. From germline, CDR1 is MNHEY and CDR2 SVGEGT. The trim removed 4 bases at V and 9 bases at J, leaving 7 bases unmatched. The CDR3 has 16 amino acids. The CDR3 protein is CASSFGLAGGGGEQFF. Here the CDR3 DNA reads TGTGCCAGCAGTTTCGGACTAGCGGGAGGGGGGGGTGAGCAGTTCTTC.

With respect to this clone: Other DNA variants within this sample encode the same CDR3. V and J are TRBV5-4 and TRBJ2-3; D is ambiguous. Germline CDR1 reads SGHNT; CDR2 reads YYREEE (reference sequence). The CDR3 is made up of 13 amino acids. Trimming took off 4 bases at V and 4 bases at J, with 10 bases between the two ends. Here the CDR3 DNA reads TGTGCCAGCAGCCTAGAGCTGGCAGATACGCAGTATTTT. Its translation is CASSLELADTQYF. Full variable domain (outside the CDR3, taken from reference TRBV5-4 and TRBJ2-3): ETGVTQSPTHLIKTRGQQVTLRCSSQSGHNTVSWYQQALGQGPQFIFQYYREEENGRGNFPPRFSGLQFPNYSSELNVNALELDDSALYLCASSLELADTQYFGPGTRLTVL.

Only one count was recorded for this clone. This chain uses TRBV7-2 with TRBJ2-2; TRBD2 matches at 8 bases. Germline values: CDR1 SGHTA, CDR2 FQGNSA. The CDR3 consists of 16 residues. Germline trimming cut 5 bases from V and 2 bases from J; bases unmatched to any gene: 7. The CDR3 sequence: CASSLRLATNTGELFF. CDR3 bases: TGTGCCAGCAGCCTCCGACTAGCGACCAACACCGGGGAGCTGTTTTTT.

V is TRBV2 and J is TRBJ2-3, with 7 positions matching TRBD2. This CDR3 contains 14 residues. CDR1 is SNHLY, CDR2 FYNNEI, per germline. With 4 bases clipped from V and 2 bases from J, the junction kept 3 bases outside the gene matches. DNA for the CDR3: TGTGCCAGCAGTGTGGCGGGAGTCACAGATACGCAGTATTTT. This codes for CASSVAGVTDTQYF.

The chain combines TRBV18 with TRBJ1-4, with D possibly matching TRBD1 (5 bases). V lost 3 bases, J lost 0 bases, and 11 bases lay in between. Germline V gene sequence: CDR1 KGHSH, CDR2 LQKENI. The CDR3 spans 16 residues. The CDR3 reads CASSPTAPATNEKLFF. The DNA of the CDR3 is TGTGCCAGCTCACCGACAGCTCCTGCAACTAATGAAAAACTGTTTTTT.

The genes are TRBV4-1 and TRBJ2-7, with D unclear. Trimming pared 0 bases from V and 3 bases from J, leaving 12 bases between. CDR3 length: 15 amino acids. Germline V gene data show CDR1 as MGHRA and CDR2 as YSYEKL. CDR3 in DNA: TGCGCCAGCAGCCAAGATCACTACCCTTACTACGAGCAGTACTTC. Translation gives CASSQDHYPYYEQYF.